The following is a T cell receptor (beta chain) sequence with its context. Its antigen is not yet known. No per-base quality is available; no much larger clone lies one base away. This entry is derived from a study of blood T cell repertoires in COVID-19 (dated by TCRdb to 2020 to 2022). Regarding the study in general: Samples from collaborators originated in the United States, Italy and Spain and spanned both the acute and convalescent phases of COVID-19. The material from the prospective study consisted of cDNA or gDNA derived from T cells, B-cell-depleted T cells, or PBMCs. Samples came from the ongoing ImmuneRACE study (first 160 participants) plus 1,254 subjects from 6 global collaborators. Where available, HLA class I and class II types were obtained from metadata supplied by the sample provider rather than from assay-based typing. The repertoires were released in a freely available public database meant as a resource for research on the immune response to SARS-CoV-2. The sample metadata nearly always contained a de-identified subject ID, COVID-19 status, age in years and sex. Subjects who had been exposed to COVID-19, were actively infected with it, or had recovered from it provided the deeply sampled blood TCRbeta repertoires that made up the dataset. Points the paper makes about the study in general: The quantity of clinical and demographic metadata differed by source and by participant and was supplied without curation.

The immunoSEQ Assay, a bias-controlled multiplex PCR, was used to amplify TCRbeta CDR3 regions from genomic DNA. Under the source paper's analysis protocol: The number of nucleated cells in each sample was estimated from the amplification of reference gene primers within the assay. Sequence reads were collapsed and filtered to measure the absolute abundance of every unique TCRbeta CDR3 rearrangement. For each sample, productive Simpson clonality was calculated as the square root of Simpson's diversity index across productive rearrangements. In its TCRdb copy, this immuneACCESS table keeps in-frame sequences only and misses some clones. Where compared with another copy, unresolved V genes explain less than half of these, and the others have no known cause. V and J calls and clone size are as listed in that table; D and trimming were resolved from the DNA. The sample yields roughly 99,000 clones; 84% were counted once. Approximately 4.1% of the sample comes from the top ten.

In the germline V gene, CDR1 corresponds to MNHNS and CDR2 to SASEGT. V lost 3 bases and J lost 10 bases, and the count of bases not matched to a germline gene is 12. Including cysteine and phenylalanine, the CDR3 has 16 amino acids. Just the 48-base CDR3 DNA is kept, in frame starting at base 1. Whole blood was collected in K2EDTA tubes by collaborating institutions according to the institutions' own protocols. For TCRbeta analysis, collaborators shipped samples in one of three forms: frozen whole blood, isolated PBMCs, or DNA extracted from either of those sample types. The sequenced sample was peripheral blood. The TCR comes from a human donor in a cohort sampled during active COVID-19. In this chain, TRBV6-1 is recombined with TRBJ1-6; 7 bases in between match TRBD1. The sequenced DNA is TGTGCCAGCAGTGAGCATAGCAGGACAGGTCTATCACCCCTCCACTTT. Translated, it gives CASSEHSRTGLSPLHF.